These 16 T cell receptor beta chains were all obtained from the same sample, sequenced in a study of shared clonotypes between healthy human individuals. Only in-frame clones appear in the TCRdb table, and some are missing; sequencing was by immunoSEQ multiplex PCR. The repertoire has about 1.1 million clones, around 78% of them found once; the top ten carry about 0.52%. Sequenced material: memory CD4+ T cells from PBMCs. Documented subset: CD45RA-negative fraction. Every receptor here comes from a man aged 18-30 years in good health. Some clones in this sample may be carry-over from other donors' samples.

The J gene is TRBJ1-2, the V gene TRBV28, with D maybe TRBD1 (6 bases). V gave up 1 base and J gave up 9 bases, with 12 bases separating them. This CDR3 comprises 13 residues. Germline CDR1 reads MDHEN; CDR2 reads SYDVKM. DNA of the CDR3: TGTGCCAGCAGTTTATCCAGGGGTTCTCGCTACACCTTC. Translation gives CASSLSRGSRYTF.

This rearrangement joins TRBV28 to TRBJ2-7; 8 bases agree with TRBD2. Germline V lookup: CDR1 MDHEN, CDR2 SYDVKM. V lost 6 bases, J lost 3 bases, and 7 bases stayed unmatched. This CDR3 region has 14 residues. CDR3 nucleotide sequence: TGTGCCAGCAGGACTAGCGCGACTTTCTACGAGCAGTACTTC. Protein sequence: CASRTSATFYEQYF.

V is TRBV4-1 and J is TRBJ2-1; D is unclear. Trimming stripped 0 bases from V and 5 bases from J, with 5 bases between. Germline V gene lookup returns CDR1 MGHRA and CDR2 YSYEKL. The CDR3 loop spans 13 amino acids. The CDR3 DNA reads TGCGCCAGCAGCCAAGATCTGCACAATGAGCAGTTCTTC. It yields the protein CASSQDLHNEQFF.

CDR3 region: CASSPDRGIQTEAFF. In DNA form, the CDR3 reads TGTGCCAGCAGCCCTGACAGGGGGATTCAAACTGAAGCTTTCTTT. V and J are TRBV4-2 and TRBJ1-1; 9 nucleotides line up with TRBD1. The CDR3 covers 15 residues. V lost 4 bases, J lost 5 bases, and 8 bases stayed unmatched. Germline V CDR1 and CDR2: LGHNA, YNFKEQ.

V is TRBV28 and J is TRBJ2-1; 13 bases fit TRBD2. Germline V lookup: CDR1 MDHEN, CDR2 SYDVKM. The trim removed 8 bases at V and 1 base at J, leaving 5 bases unmatched. The CDR3 loop spans 16 amino acids. CDR3 protein: CASRGLAGDSYNEQFF. The CDR3 DNA is TGTGCCAGCCGAGGACTAGCGGGGGATTCCTACAATGAGCAGTTCTTC.

V and J are TRBV5-1 and TRBJ2-1, with D perhaps matching TRBD1 (6 bases). With 4 bases removed from V and 6 bases from J, the gap between germline ends came to 8 bases. The germline gives CDR1 SGHRS, CDR2 YFSETQ. This CDR3 region has 12 residues. Here the CDR3 DNA reads TGCGCCAGCAGCCAACAGGGCAATGAGCAGTTCTTC. Translating gives CASSQQGNEQFF.

For this clone: Other DNA sequences in the same sample also yield this CDR3. This sequence joins TRBV28 and TRBJ1-5, with unresolved D. This CDR3 is 14 amino acids long. V lost 2 bases, J lost 0 bases, and 5 bases lay in between. Germline V gives CDR1 MDHEN, CDR2 SYDVKM. CDR3 sequence reads: CASSLGHSNQPQHF. In DNA, the CDR3 is TGTGCCAGCAGTTTAGGGCATAGCAATCAGCCCCAGCATTTT.

A few counts support this clone. The rearrangement joins TRBV19 to TRBJ2-1; 11 positions agree with TRBD2. This CDR3 contains 18 residues. The V and J ends lost 4 bases and 2 bases, in that order; junction bases with no gene match: 10. Germline V lookup: CDR1 LNHDA, CDR2 SQIVND (reference sequence). Here the CDR3 reads CASSTQNPGLAAYNEQFF. The CDR3 coding sequence is TGTGCCAGTAGTACCCAGAATCCGGGACTAGCGGCCTACAATGAGCAGTTCTTC.

This chain connects TRBV11-2 to TRBJ2-5, with D perhaps TRBD1 (6 bases). The CDR3 sequence is 14 residues long. Germline assignment: CDR1 SGHAT and CDR2 FQNNGV. Deletions cut 4 bases from V and 5 bases from J, with 14 bases between. The CDR3 nucleotides read TGTGCCAGCAGCTCCCCACACAGGGCGGAGACCCAGTACTTC. It codes for CASSSPHRAETQYF.

This chain joins TRBV29-1 and TRBJ1-1, with 7 bases lining up with TRBD1. Trimming took 6 bases from V and 4 from J; bases not matched to a gene: 8. In germline, CDR1 is SQVTM, CDR2 ANQGSEA. The CDR3 is 13 amino acids. CDR3 region: CSVTRGLGTEAFF. The CDR3 nucleotides read TGCAGCGTCACCAGGGGGTTAGGCACTGAAGCTTTCTTT.

This CDR3 is CASPLRGGNQPQHF. The CDR3 nucleotides read TGTGCCAGCCCCCTCCGGGGAGGCAATCAGCCCCAGCATTTT. The V gene is TRBV11-2, the J gene TRBJ1-5; D ambiguous. CDR1 is SGHAT, CDR2 FQNNGV, per germline. The CDR3 length is 14 residues. Deletions cut 8 bases from V and 2 bases from J, with 13 bases between. The full variable domain, its missing parts supplied by reference TRBV11-2 and TRBJ1-5, is EAGVAQSPRYKIIEKRQSVAFWCNPISGHATLYWYQQILGQGPKLLIQFQNNGVVDDSQLPKDRFSAERLKGVDSTLKIQPAKLEDSAVYLCASPLRGGNQPQHFGDGTRLSIL.

The gene calls are TRBV14 and TRBJ2-1; D possibly corresponds to TRBD1 (5 bases). CDR1 is SGHDN, CDR2 FVKESK, per germline. The CDR3 consists of 18 residues. Trimming removed 1 base from V and 8 bases from J, with 24 bases in between. The CDR3 DNA reads TGTGCCAGCAGCCAAGGGTCAGGGCGGAGCCCCCTCCTATATGAGCAGTTCTTC. Translation: CASSQGSGRSPLLYEQFF.

In its sample, this clone was seen a few times. The CDR3 protein is CASSIRGQNTEAFF. DNA for the CDR3: TGTGCCAGCAGTATAAGGGGCCAGAACACTGAAGCTTTCTTT. J is TRBJ1-1 and V is TRBV27; possible D gene TRBD1, 5 bases. Germline-derived CDR1 and CDR2 are MNHEY and SMNVEV (reference sequence). CDR3 size: 14 residues. The V end was cut by 5 bases, the J end by 1 base, with 11 bases between.

This chain links TRBV7-3 with TRBJ2-6; D call uncertain. The CDR3 loop spans 15 amino acids. Germline V lookup: CDR1 SGHTA, CDR2 FQGTGA. Deletions cut 3 bases from V and 0 bases from J, with 6 bases between. CDR3 nucleotide sequence: TGTGCCAGCAGCTTGGTATTCTCTGGGGCCAACGTCCTGACTTTC. Translating it yields CASSLVFSGANVLTF.

This clone turned up a few times. The chain is built from TRBV5-1 and TRBJ2-3; 12 bases are shared with TRBD2. Germline CDR1 and CDR2: SGHRS and YFSETQ. V was clipped by 7 bases and J by 3 bases; unmatched bases: 6. The CDR3 sequence is 15 residues long. The CDR3: CASHRTSGKTDTQYF. CDR3 in DNA: TGCGCCAGCCACCGGACTAGCGGGAAGACAGATACGCAGTATTTT.

The sample holds a few counts of this clone. The chain joins TRBV5-1 to TRBJ1-1, with a weak D call TRBD1 (5 bases). Germline-derived CDR1 and CDR2 are SGHRS and YFSETQ. CDR3 length equals 13 residues. The V end was cut by 7 bases, the J end by 3 bases, with 13 bases between. The CDR3 DNA is TGCGCCAGCCGCCCAGCGGGACACACTGAAGCTTTCTTT. This translates into CASRPAGHTEAFF.